This record covers a single T cell receptor (beta chain). Its specificity is unknown. This entry belongs to a study of T cells in Graves' hyperthyroidism and ophthalmopathy. The TCR beta CDR3 regions underwent amplification using RNA transcripts as the source. Initially, a first-round RT-PCR of the TCR CDR3 employed the HTBI primer set. TCRdb ran MiXCR on the multiplex PCR reads and lists one entry per CDR3 protein. This sample yields 300,000 to 450,000 distinct CDR3 sequences, of which about a sixth are seen a single time; roughly a sixth belongs to the top ten. Germline V gives CDR1 MNHNS, CDR2 SASEGT. Trimming removed 7 bases from V and 4 bases from J, with 13 bases in between. The CDR3 runs to 13 residues. Study findings and constraints: Ophthalmopathy and stable hyperthyroidism were told apart by a 13 V-J model. The model foresaw ophthalmopathy a median roughly 6.3 months prior to onset.

The sequencing input was blood. The chain couples TRBV6-1 to TRBJ1-2, with a possible D match to TRBD1 (5 bases). The clonotype was recovered from a woman aged 40 to 50 with Graves' ophthalmopathy. CDR3 sequence: CASTQGNTYGYTF. CDR3 in DNA: TGTGCCAGCACCCAGGGTAACACCTATGGCTACACCTTC.